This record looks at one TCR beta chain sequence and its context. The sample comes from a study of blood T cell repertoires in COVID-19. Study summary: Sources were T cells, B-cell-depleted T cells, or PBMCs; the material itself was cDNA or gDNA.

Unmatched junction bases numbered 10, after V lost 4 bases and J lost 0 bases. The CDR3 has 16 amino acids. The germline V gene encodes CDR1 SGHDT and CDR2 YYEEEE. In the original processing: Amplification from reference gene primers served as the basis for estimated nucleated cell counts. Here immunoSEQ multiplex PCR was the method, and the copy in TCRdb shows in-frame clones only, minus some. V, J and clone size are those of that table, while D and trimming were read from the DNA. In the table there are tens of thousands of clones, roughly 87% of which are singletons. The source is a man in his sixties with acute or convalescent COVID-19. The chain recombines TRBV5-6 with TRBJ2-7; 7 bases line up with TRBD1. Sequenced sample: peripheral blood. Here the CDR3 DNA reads TGTGCCAGCAGCGATGAGACGGCAGGGGGCTCCTACGAGCAGTACTTC. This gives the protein CASSDETAGGSYEQYF.